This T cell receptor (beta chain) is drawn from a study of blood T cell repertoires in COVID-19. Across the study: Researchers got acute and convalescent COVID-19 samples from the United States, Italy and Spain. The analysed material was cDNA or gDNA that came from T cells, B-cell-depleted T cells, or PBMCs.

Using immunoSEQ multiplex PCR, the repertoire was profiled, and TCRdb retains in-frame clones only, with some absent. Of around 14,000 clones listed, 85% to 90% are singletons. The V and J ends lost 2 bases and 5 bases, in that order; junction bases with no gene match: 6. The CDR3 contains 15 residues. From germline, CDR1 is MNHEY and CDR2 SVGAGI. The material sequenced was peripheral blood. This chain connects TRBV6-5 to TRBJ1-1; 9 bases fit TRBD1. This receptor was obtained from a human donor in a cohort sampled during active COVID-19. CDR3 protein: CASSYGTGIGTEAFF. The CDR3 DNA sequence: TGTGCCAGCAGTTACGGGACAGGGATTGGAACTGAAGCTTTCTTT.